This TCR beta chain was profiled in a study of somatic mutations in cytotoxic T cells in rheumatoid arthritis. For the study at large: Sorted by flow to nearly 100% purity were some V beta antibody-stained T-cell populations, including V beta1+ cells sequenced for TCRB. Study-level results: The study found no significant difference in CD8+ T-cell clonality between rheumatoid arthritis patients and age-matched healthy controls.

As concerns this clone: Its antigen is still unknown.

In the original analysis: Of patient CD8+ clones exceeding 1%, few matched published virus-specific TCRB sequences. TCRdb's copy holds only in-frame clones and misses some; the assay was immunoSEQ multiplex PCR. V and J calls plus clone size are reproduced from that table; the DNA served to infer D and trimming. The table lists 15,000 to 20,000 clones, roughly 79% of them singletons. This TCR derives from an adult with rheumatoid arthritis. The sample consisted of CD8+ T cells sorted from blood.

The CDR3 reads CASSVTALEKLFF. The CDR3 DNA is TGTGCCAGCAGTGTAACGGCCCTTGAAAAACTGTTTTTT. The chain couples TRBV27 to TRBJ1-4; no firm D call. The V end lost 5 bases, the J end lost 7 bases, and 11 bases lay between the germline ends. The V gene's germline CDR1 is MNHEY and CDR2 SMNVEV (reference sequence). CDR3 length equals 13 residues.